The entry below gives a single T cell receptor (beta chain) sequence along with its context. This clonotype was recorded at least ten times. Its antigen remains undetermined. There are no base qualities to consult, and no much larger clone falls within one base. Libraries came from multiplex PCR. The sample was run on an Illumina HiSeq 4000. TCR beta libraries were built with iRepertoire HTBI primers and Arm-PCR amplification of CDR3 regions. Gel purification was performed on PCR products prior to sequencing. Regarding the original processing steps: Gene usage analysis of CDR3 amino acid clonotypes relied on the roughly 60 TRBV and fewer than 15 TRBJ segments identified across samples. COPE and FqMerger were used to merge filtered high-quality paired reads into contigs. BLAST was used to align contigs to IMGT TRBV, TRBD and TRBJ reference genes, and CDR3 was defined according to IMGT. Highly expanded clones were defined as clonotypes with a frequency above 0.1%. Repertoire diversity was measured by Shannon entropy, and V-J evenness by the Gini coefficient. Public clonotypes were defined as clonotypes shared by more than one individual. Using fastp at Q25 and MiXCR, TCRdb reprocessed the public reads and kept productive beta chains. CDR3 protein sequences are deduplicated, and each keeps its most common genes and DNA. It is TCRdb's table, rather than the study itself, that gives the V and J calls and clone size. In this sample the table shows about 240,000 distinct CDR3 sequences, 20% of which occur a single time. Approximately 15% of the sample is held by the ten biggest clonotypes.

Interpreted using the paper, the time point label stands for: newly diagnosed GD, antithyroid drugs for less than 3 months. For both TCR sequencing and RNA sequencing, RNA was extracted from PBMCs in TRIzol. The diagnosis of Graves' disease followed American Thyroid Association guidelines. Patients for the study were recruited at an endocrinology department in Xi'an, China. From each patient, approximately 9 milliliters of peripheral blood was collected into an EDTA anticoagulant tube. Ficoll Paque Plus density gradient separation was used to isolate PBMCs, and no further T cell sorting was performed. RNA quality was checked with an Agilent 2100 Bioanalyzer and agarose gel, and concentration with a NanoDrop 2000. The data stem from a study of regulatory T cells in long-lasting Graves disease (TCRdb year 2021). Concerning the study at large: Newly diagnosed Graves' disease patients had taken antithyroid drugs for less than 3 months. A total of 33 samples were covered by TCR sequencing, comprising some 13 persistent and around 20 newly diagnosed Graves' disease patients. Patients with persistent Graves' disease were compared with patients with newly diagnosed Graves' disease using TCR sequencing and RNA sequencing of peripheral blood. The study was conducted in China and was registered as a clinical trial. What the study reported, not specific to this receptor: The authors noted that the small sample size was a limitation that may lower accuracy. Sequencing and analysis were limited to the TCR beta chain. Lower TCR Shannon entropy and fewer highly expanded clones were observed in persistent Graves' disease patients than in newly diagnosed patients, which suggested clonal expansion. Because the primary lesion, thyroid tissue, could not be accessed, the study looked at peripheral blood alone. Patients with persistent disease shared more public clonotypes (fewer than 3,000) than newly diagnosed patients did (approximately 990).

The sequence was obtained from a female donor with Graves disease. The sample here was peripheral blood mononuclear cells (PBMCs), taken at new diagnosis, from a patient treated with antithyroid drugs.

The sequenced DNA: TGTGCCAGCAGCCCCAACGCGGGCCGGGGAGCCAAAAACATTCAGTACTTC. Translated, this is CASSPNAGRGAKNIQYF. The chain is encoded by TRBV14 joined to TRBJ2-4; tentative D gene TRBD2, with 5 bases matching. V and J are truncated by 4 bases and 0 bases respectively, leaving an intervening sequence of 16 bases. From a lookup of the germline V gene, CDR1 and CDR2 are SGHDN and FVKESK. Including the terminal cysteine and phenylalanine, the CDR3 comprises 17 residues. CDR3 DNA is the only sequence kept; it has 51 bases, read in frame from the first base.